These 32 T cell receptor beta chains were all obtained from the same sample, sequenced in a study of blood T cells in healthy people across ages. Alongside a J-beta primer mix, a sample-barcoded 5' primer served in a second PCR lasting roughly 6 to 11 cycles. A single record per CDR3 protein comes from TCRdb applying MiXCR to the 5' RACE reads. Of under 700,000 distinct CDR3 sequences listed, 20% to 30% were seen once; the top ten hold around 10%. The same data also went into a second study, on T cells of mothers and their children.

The source material was blood. All receptors come from a boy aged 5-17 years in good health.

The table lists this clonotype with a few counts. J is TRBJ2-1 and V is TRBV29-1; 16 bases are a match to TRBD2. The CDR3 is made up of 17 amino acids. CDR1 is SQVTM, CDR2 ANQGSEA, per germline. The ends lost 7 bases at V and 4 bases at J; junction bases unmatched: 10. DNA for the CDR3: TGCAGCGGTTCAGGGACTAGCGGGAGGGCCTCGTACAATGAGCAGTTCTTC. This sequence encodes CSGSGTSGRASYNEQFF.

The J gene is TRBJ2-5, the V gene TRBV27; 12 bases agree with TRBD2. The DNA end lines up better with TRBJ2-1; the J call may be wrong. The germline V gene encodes CDR1 MNHEY and CDR2 SMNVEV (reference sequence). This CDR3 has 17 residues. This chain's CDR3 is CASSPLGLAGGVNEQFF. In nucleotides, the CDR3 is TGTGCCAGCAGTCCCCTCGGCCTAGCGGGGGGGGTTAATGAGCAGTTCTTC.

This clonotype came up a few times. The chain couples TRBV24-1 to TRBJ2-1, with TRBD2 matching over 9 bases. The CDR3 extends over 14 amino acids. Germline V gene lookup returns CDR1 KGHDR and CDR2 SFDVKD. The V segment lost 11 bases and the J segment 5 bases; nucleotides outside the gene matches: 9. The CDR3 DNA follows: TGTGCCATCGGTGGGGGACTAGCTAACAATGAGCAGTTCTTC. This sequence encodes CAIGGGLANNEQFF.

The CDR3 reads CASSRRQRALDNEQFF. The CDR3 DNA follows: TGTGCCAGCAGTCGACGACAAAGGGCCTTGGACAATGAGCAGTTCTTC. The chain carries TRBV28 and TRBJ2-1; D gene uncertain. V was pared by 5 bases and J by 5 bases, with 19 bases between. This CDR3 has 16 amino acids. CDR1 is MDHEN, CDR2 SYDVKM, per germline. Based on the CDR3 plus reference TRBV28 and TRBJ2-1, the full variable domain is DVKVTQSSRYLVKRTGEKVFLECVQDMDHENMFWYRQDPGLGLRLIYFSYDVKMKEKGDIPEGYSVSREKKERFSLILESASTNQTSMYLCASSRRQRALDNEQFFGPGTRLTVL.

This clonotype was counted between two and nine times. A much larger clone lies a single base off, so this may be a read error. V and J are TRBV13 and TRBJ2-5, with D perhaps TRBD1 (6 bases). Matching the DNA end better, TRBJ2-7 makes the J call doubtful. The CDR3 has 11 amino acids. CDR1 and CDR2 from the germline V gene are PRHDT and FYEKMQ (reference sequence). In DNA, the CDR3 is TGTGCCAGCAGCTCAGGGGACGAGCAGTACTTC. Residues: CASSSGDEQYF.

This clonotype turned up a few times. The rearrangement joins TRBV7-9 to TRBJ2-7; the D gene is possibly TRBD1 (6 bases). CDR1 is SEHNR, CDR2 FQNEAQ, per germline (reference sequence). This CDR3 has 14 residues. V gave up 5 bases and J gave up 2 bases, with 13 bases separating them. The CDR3 bases are TGTGCCAGCAGCATAGACAGGTACCCCTACGAGCAGTACTTC. It translates to CASSIDRYPYEQYF. Filled out from reference TRBV7-9 and TRBJ2-7, the complete variable domain reads DTGVSQNPRHKITKRGQNVTFRCDPISEHNRLYWYRQTLGQGPEFLTYFQNEAQLEKSRLLSDRFSAERPKGSFSTLEIQRTEQGDSAMYLCASSIDRYPYEQYFGPGTRLTVT.

This chain joins TRBV11-3 and TRBJ2-1; the D gene is possibly TRBD2 (5 bases). CDR3 length equals 13 residues. Germline CDR1 reads SGHNT; CDR2 reads YENEEA. Trimming took 4 bases from V and 8 from J, leaving 12 bases between them. The CDR3 here is CASSSRGTDEQFF. DNA of the CDR3: TGTGCCAGCAGCTCTCGGGGTACCGATGAGCAGTTCTTC.

This clonotype came up a few times. This sequence joins TRBV7-2 and TRBJ2-1, with D perhaps matching TRBD1 (6 bases). The CDR3 runs to 14 residues. The V end was cut by 5 bases, the J end by 3 bases, with 11 bases between. Germline CDR1 is SGHTA and CDR2 is FQGNSA. In DNA form, the CDR3 reads TGTGCCAGCAGCGGGACACGTAACTACAATGAGCAGTTCTTC. Protein sequence: CASSGTRNYNEQFF.

The V call is TRBV7-8, the J call TRBJ2-3; 9 bases map to TRBD2. The germline V gene encodes CDR1 SGHVS and CDR2 FQNEAQ. The CDR3 consists of 16 residues. Unmatched junction bases numbered 10, after V lost 5 bases and J lost 4 bases. The CDR3 DNA reads as TGTGCCAGCAGCCCTAGTAGCGGGAGATTAGCAGATACGCAGTATTTT. Its protein is CASSPSSGRLADTQYF.

This clonotype was counted a few times. CDR3 DNA sequence: TGCAGTGCTAGAGATATTTTTAACGACGGGGGATACGGTGAGCAGTTCTTC. This codes for CSARDIFNDGGYGEQFF. The chain uses TRBV20-1 and TRBJ2-1; maybe TRBD2 (6 bases). V lost 0 bases and J 9 bases, leaving 24 bases between the germline ends. Germline V gene data show CDR1 as DFQATT and CDR2 as SNEGSKA (reference sequence). The CDR3 sequence is 17 residues long.

The chain couples TRBV5-6 to TRBJ2-4; 9 bases match TRBD1. Trimming cost V 3 bases and J 6 bases; bases outside gene matches: 7. Germline CDR1 and CDR2: SGHDT and YYEEEE. The CDR3 loop spans 15 amino acids. The CDR3 loop reads CASSSTGTGLNIQYF. Here the CDR3 DNA reads TGTGCCAGCAGCTCCACCGGGACAGGGTTAAACATTCAGTACTTC. Filled out from reference TRBV5-6 and TRBJ2-4, the complete variable domain reads DAGVTQSPTHLIKTRGQQVTLRCSPKSGHDTVSWYQQALGQGPQFIFQYYEEEERQRGNFPDRFSGHQFPNYSSELNVNALLLGDSALYLCASSSTGTGLNIQYFGAGTRLSVL.

This clonotype was detected a few times. The chain carries TRBV29-1 and TRBJ2-2, with D unresolved. From germline, CDR1 is SQVTM and CDR2 ANQGSEA. The CDR3 is 16 residues long. Trimming shortened V by 0 bases and J by 5 bases, and 16 bases separated the two germline ends. DNA for the CDR3: TGCAGCGTTGAAGATGCAGGACGTTTTGTGACCGGGGAGCTGTTTTTT. This gives the protein CSVEDAGRFVTGELFF.

This clonotype has more than one count but fewer than ten. The rearrangement joins TRBV27 to TRBJ2-7, with 7 bases that match TRBD1. The CDR3 loop spans 12 amino acids. CDR1 MNHEY and CDR2 SMNVEV come from the germline V gene (reference sequence). Trimming at V came to 7 bases and at J to 6 bases, leaving 6 bases not matched to a gene. CDR3 region: CASNSYRGEQYF. The CDR3 region has the DNA TGTGCCAGCAACTCCTACAGGGGCGAGCAGTACTTC.

The rearrangement joins TRBV5-1 to TRBJ2-2, with a tentative D call TRBD1 (6 bases). V lost 0 bases, J lost 6 bases, and 15 bases lay in between. This CDR3 is 16 amino acids long. Germline loops: CDR1 SGHRS, CDR2 YFSETQ. CDR3 in amino acids: CASSLAAGVRAGELFF. The CDR3 DNA is TGCGCCAGCAGCTTGGCGGCAGGGGTTCGAGCCGGGGAGCTGTTTTTT.

The V gene is TRBV13, the J gene TRBJ1-1, with D uncertain. The CDR3 is 18 amino acids. Trimming took 5 bases from V and 0 from J, leaving 22 bases between them. Per germline, CDR1 PRHDT and CDR2 FYEKMQ (reference sequence). The CDR3 nucleotides are TGTGCCAGCAGCCCAAACACATCCTTTACAGCCTTGAACACTGAAGCTTTCTTT. The encoded protein is CASSPNTSFTALNTEAFF.

The CDR3 DNA follows: TGTGCCAGCCGCATGGGGACAGGGAAGGTGGTCCATCCCTCCTACGAGCAGTACTTC. Its protein product is CASRMGTGKVVHPSYEQYF. The rearrangement links TRBV7-8 to TRBJ2-7; 9 bases align to TRBD1. Germline V lookup: CDR1 SGHVS, CDR2 FQNEAQ. The CDR3 sequence is 19 residues long. The V and J ends lost 8 bases and 0 bases, in that order; junction bases with no gene match: 20. Full variable domain (rest looked up from reference TRBV7-8 and TRBJ2-7): GAGVSQSPRYKVAKRGQDVALRCDPISGHVSLFWYQQALGQGPEFLTYFQNEAQLDKSGLPSDRFFAERPEGSVSTLKIQRTQQEDSAVYLCASRMGTGKVVHPSYEQYFGPGTRLTVT.

This clonotype occurred a few times. J is TRBJ1-2 and V is TRBV25-1; a weak D match, TRBD1 (5 bases). CDR1 MGHDK and CDR2 SYGVNS come from the germline V gene. The germline V and J ends were trimmed by 6 bases and 4 bases, with 27 bases remaining between them. The CDR3 is 18 residues long. The CDR3 DNA is TGTGCCAGCAGCCCGGGCGGACAACTCTTACTCCAATTCTATGGCTACACCTTC. Protein: CASSPGGQLLLQFYGYTF.

This clonotype was seen ten or more times. CDR3 in DNA: TGCGCCAGCAGCCAAGATACCACCCGCACCTCCTACGAGCAGTACTTC. Translating gives CASSQDTTRTSYEQYF. V and J are TRBV4-3 and TRBJ2-7; D is unresolved. V gave up 0 bases and J gave up 0 bases, with 12 bases separating them. The V gene's germline CDR1 is LGHNA and CDR2 YSLEER. The length of the CDR3 is 16 residues.

The chain carries TRBV4-1 and TRBJ1-2, with a possible D match to TRBD1 (6 bases). The CDR3 runs to 18 residues. Germline assignment: CDR1 MGHRA and CDR2 YSYEKL. V was shortened by 1 base and J by 8 bases, with 26 bases between the two germline ends. CDR3 amino acids: CASSQGASRGRITRGYTF. CDR3 sequence (DNA): TGCGCCAGCAGCCAAGGTGCGAGTCGGGGGCGTATTACAAGGGGCTACACCTTC.

This clonotype was picked up a small number of times. J is TRBJ2-2 and V is TRBV29-1; D is ambiguous. Germline lookup yields CDR1 SQVTM and CDR2 ANQGSEA. The CDR3 has 12 amino acids. Trimming left V 3 bases short and J 6 bases short, with 8 bases between. Written as DNA, the CDR3 is TGCAGCGTTGAGTTCGTGGCCGGGGAGCTGTTTTTT. Protein: CSVEFVAGELFF.

This clonotype was observed a single time. The junction departs from the called germline gene at one end, perhaps through a read error. The chain uses TRBV12-3 or TRBV12-4 and TRBJ2-5; the match to TRBD1 covers 9 bases. The CDR3 loop spans 15 amino acids. CDR3: CASTTYGQGQETQYF. The DNA for the CDR3 is TGTGCCAGCACTACTTACGGACAGGGGCAAGAGACACAGTACTTC.

This clonotype was detected only a few times. The V and J genes are TRBV20-1 and TRBJ1-3; D may be TRBD1 (6 bases). V was cut by 3 bases and J by 4 bases, with 13 bases left in between. The CDR3 is 14 amino acids. Germline values: CDR1 DFQATT, CDR2 SNEGSKA (reference sequence). CDR3 loop: CSARGGASGNTIYF. CDR3 nucleotide sequence: TGCAGTGCTAGGGGGGGGGCCTCGGGAAACACCATATATTTT.

This clonotype was recorded a few times. The genes are TRBV27 and TRBJ2-6; unclear D gene. The ends were cut back, 2 bases at V and 4 bases at J, with 12 bases in the middle. CDR1 and CDR2 (germline): MNHEY, SMNVEV (reference sequence). The CDR3 spans 16 residues. The CDR3 loop is CASSLIVTTGANVLTF. CDR3 sequence (DNA): TGTGCCAGCAGTTTAATCGTCACAACAGGGGCCAACGTCCTGACTTTC.

The V and J genes are TRBV14 and TRBJ2-7, with TRBD1 matching over 7 bases. J was trimmed by 0 bases and V by 3 bases; bases with no gene match: 5. From germline, CDR1 is SGHDN and CDR2 FVKESK. This CDR3 has 15 amino acids. CDR3 amino acids: CASSQPGQNSYEQYF. The CDR3 coding sequence is TGTGCCAGCAGCCAGCCGGGACAGAACTCCTACGAGCAGTACTTC.

This clonotype appeared a few times. The chain links TRBV7-3 to TRBJ1-4, with 12 nucleotides matching TRBD1. Looked up from germline, CDR1 is SGHTA and CDR2 is FQGTGA. V was pared by 3 bases and J by 8 bases, with 1 base of the junction left unmatched. The CDR3 spans 14 residues. For the CDR3, the DNA is TGTGCCAGCAGCTTTGGGACAGGGGGCGAAAAACTGTTTTTT. Protein product: CASSFGTGGEKLFF.

J is TRBJ1-5 and V is TRBV28, with D possibly TRBD1 on 6 matching bases. The V gene lost 8 bases and the J gene lost 4 bases, with 24 bases spanning the gap. The CDR3 consists of 17 residues. Germline loops: CDR1 MDHEN, CDR2 SYDVKM. The CDR3 DNA is TGTGCCAGCCGCGACGGAGGAGACAGGCGGAGGAATCAGCCCCAGCATTTT. Translating gives CASRDGGDRRRNQPQHF.

This clonotype has a handful of counts. The chain links TRBV20-1 to TRBJ2-5; tentatively, D is TRBD2 (6 bases). The J call may not be correct, given that the DNA end is closer to TRBJ2-1. From germline, CDR1 is DFQATT and CDR2 SNEGSKA (reference sequence). The CDR3 covers 11 residues. The CDR3 nucleotides are TGCAGTGTTCAGGCGGGAAGTGAGCAGTTCTTC. Translating it yields CSVQAGSEQFF.

V gene TRBV4-3 combines with J gene TRBJ2-6; D could derive from TRBD1 or TRBD2 (5 bases each). The germline gives CDR1 LGHNA, CDR2 YSLEER. V was cut by 1 base and J by 4 bases, with 14 bases left in between. The CDR3 is 17 residues long. The CDR3 DNA sequence: TGCGCCAGCAGCCAAGTGCCGGGGCTCCCCGGGGCCAACGTCCTGACTTTC. It translates to CASSQVPGLPGANVLTF.

The sample holds a few counts of this clonotype. V is TRBV10-3 and J is TRBJ2-1; TRBD1 matches 7 bases. There are 11 residues in the CDR3. Germline V gene lookup returns CDR1 ENHRY and CDR2 SYGVKD. With 7 bases clipped from V and 8 bases from J, the junction kept 2 bases outside the gene matches. CDR3 residues: CAINRGDEQFF. The CDR3 DNA reads as TGTGCCATCAACAGGGGAGATGAGCAGTTCTTC.

This clonotype was detected only a few times. V and J are TRBV28 and TRBJ2-7; 9 bases are a match to TRBD1. The CDR3 is 14 amino acids. The junction had 5 bases not matched to a gene; V was cut back by 5 bases and J by 3 bases. Germline V CDR1 and CDR2: MDHEN, SYDVKM. The DNA of the CDR3 is TGTGCCAGCAGTACCGGGACAGGGTTCTACGAGCAGTACTTC. It translates to CASSTGTGFYEQYF.

V and J are TRBV11-2 and TRBJ1-1; D not certain. Trimming took 0 bases from V and 3 from J, leaving 11 bases between them. CDR1 and CDR2 (germline): SGHAT, FQNNGV. The CDR3 sequence is 15 residues long. CDR3 sequence: CASSLDIVTYTEAFF. The CDR3 DNA reads as TGTGCCAGCAGCTTAGATATCGTCACTTACACTGAAGCTTTCTTT.

This clonotype has just one count. This chain connects TRBV19 to TRBJ1-1; 12 bases are a match to TRBD1. Germline V gives CDR1 LNHDA, CDR2 SQIVND (reference sequence). Trimming at V came to 8 bases and at J to 6 bases, leaving 16 bases not matched to a gene. The CDR3 sequence is 17 residues long. The CDR3 DNA is TGTGCCAGTTCCCCAGCGGGACAGGGGGCGGGAAGGGCTGAAGCTTTCTTT. The encoded protein is CASSPAGQGAGRAEAFF. The whole variable domain, filled in from reference TRBV19 and TRBJ1-1, reads DGGITQSPKYLFRKEGQNVTLSCEQNLNHDAMYWYRQDPGQGLRLIYYSQIVNDFQKGDIAEGYSVSREKKESFPLTVTSAQKNPTAFYLCASSPAGQGAGRAEAFFGQGTRLTVV.